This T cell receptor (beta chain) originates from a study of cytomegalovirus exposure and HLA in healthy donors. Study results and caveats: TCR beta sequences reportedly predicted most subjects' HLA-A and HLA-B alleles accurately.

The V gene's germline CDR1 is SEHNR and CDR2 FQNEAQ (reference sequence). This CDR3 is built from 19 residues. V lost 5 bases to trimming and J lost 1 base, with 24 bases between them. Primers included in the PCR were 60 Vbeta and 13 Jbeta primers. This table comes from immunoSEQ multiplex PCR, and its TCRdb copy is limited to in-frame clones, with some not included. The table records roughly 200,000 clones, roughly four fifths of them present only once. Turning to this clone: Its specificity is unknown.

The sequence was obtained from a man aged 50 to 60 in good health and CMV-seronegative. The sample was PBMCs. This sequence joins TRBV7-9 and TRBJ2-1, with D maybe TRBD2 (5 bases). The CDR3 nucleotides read TGTGCCAGCAGCCCGAAATTTAAAGAGGGAGTAAGGTCCTACAATGAGCAGTTCTTC. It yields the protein CASSPKFKEGVRSYNEQFF.